This T cell receptor beta chain was profiled in a study of control samples from healthy donors and cancer patients. The assay was immunoSEQ multiplex PCR, and TCRdb's table has in-frame clones only and misses some. The data contain 350,000 to 450,000 clones, about 93% of them singletons. The V gene's germline CDR1 is LGHNA and CDR2 YSLEER. The CDR3 sequence is 15 residues long. V lost 0 bases to trimming and J lost 6 bases, with 11 bases between them. This TCR derives from a man between 35 and 55 years old with head and neck cancer. The chain employs TRBV4-3 and TRBJ2-2; maybe TRBD1 (5 bases). Sequenced input: PBMCs. The CDR3 sequence is CASSQDRAGPGELFF. The DNA of the CDR3 is TGCGCCAGCAGCCAAGATCGGGCAGGGCCCGGGGAGCTGTTTTTT.